Reported below is one TCR beta chain. Participants' own reports of clinical history determined their cohort assignment. In the original analysis: Using reference gene primer amplification, nucleated cell counts were estimated. Sequenced by immunoSEQ multiplex PCR; TCRdb stores in-frame clones only, minus some. Clone size and the V and J calls come from that table; the DNA yielded D and trimming. The sample gives 350,000 to 450,000 clones, roughly 84% of which show up once; 1.4% to 1.5% is in the top ten. The entry originates in a study of blood T cell repertoires in COVID-19. The V gene's germline CDR1 is SGDLS and CDR2 YYNGEE. With 5 bases clipped from V and 7 bases from J, the junction kept 6 bases outside the gene matches. The CDR3 loop spans 14 amino acids.

This receptor was identified in a woman between 18 and 29 years old who had been exposed to COVID-19. The gene calls are TRBV9 and TRBJ2-1; TRBD2 agrees at 10 bases. Source material: PBMCs or T cells enriched from blood (not recorded which). The CDR3 loop reads CASSLTSGANEQFF. CDR3 in DNA: TGTGCCAGCAGTCTCACTAGCGGGGCGAATGAGCAGTTCTTC. The variable domain in full, with the rest retrieved from reference TRBV9 and TRBJ2-1, is DSGVTQTPKHLITATGQRVTLRCSPRSGDLSVYWYQQSLDQGLQFLIQYYNGEERAKGNILERFSAQQFPDLHSELNLSSLELGDSALYFCASSLTSGANEQFFGPGTRLTVL.